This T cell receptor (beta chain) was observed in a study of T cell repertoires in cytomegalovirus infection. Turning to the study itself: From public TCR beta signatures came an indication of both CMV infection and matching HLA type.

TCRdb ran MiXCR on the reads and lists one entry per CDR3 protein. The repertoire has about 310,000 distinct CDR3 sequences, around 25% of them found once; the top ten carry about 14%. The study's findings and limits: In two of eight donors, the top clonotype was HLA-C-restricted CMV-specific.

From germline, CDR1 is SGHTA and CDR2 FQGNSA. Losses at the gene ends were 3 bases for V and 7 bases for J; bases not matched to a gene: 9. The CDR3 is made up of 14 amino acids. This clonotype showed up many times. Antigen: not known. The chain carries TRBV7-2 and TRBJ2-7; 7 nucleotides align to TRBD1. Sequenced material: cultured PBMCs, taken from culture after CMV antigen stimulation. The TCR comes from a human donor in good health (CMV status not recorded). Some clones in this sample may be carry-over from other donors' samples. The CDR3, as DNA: TGTGCCAGCAGCTTTGCCGGGACAGCTTATGAGCAGTACTTC. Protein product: CASSFAGTAYEQYF.